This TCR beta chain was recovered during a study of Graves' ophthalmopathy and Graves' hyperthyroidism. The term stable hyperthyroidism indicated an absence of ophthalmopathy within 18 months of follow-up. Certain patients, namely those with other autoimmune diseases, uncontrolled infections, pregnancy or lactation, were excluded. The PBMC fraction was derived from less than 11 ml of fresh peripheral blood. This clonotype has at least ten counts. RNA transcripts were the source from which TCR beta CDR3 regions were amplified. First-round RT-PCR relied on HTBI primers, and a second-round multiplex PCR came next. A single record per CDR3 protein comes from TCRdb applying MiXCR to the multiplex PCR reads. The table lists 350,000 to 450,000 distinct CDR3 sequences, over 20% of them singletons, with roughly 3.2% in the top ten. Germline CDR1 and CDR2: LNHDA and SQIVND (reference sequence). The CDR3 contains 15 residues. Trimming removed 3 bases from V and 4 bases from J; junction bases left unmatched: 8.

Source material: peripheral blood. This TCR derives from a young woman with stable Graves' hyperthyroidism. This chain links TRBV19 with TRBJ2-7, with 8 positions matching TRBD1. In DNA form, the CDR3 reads TGTGCCAGTAGTATCACAGGGGGTCCCTTTTACGAGCAGTACTTC. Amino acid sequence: CASSITGGPFYEQYF.